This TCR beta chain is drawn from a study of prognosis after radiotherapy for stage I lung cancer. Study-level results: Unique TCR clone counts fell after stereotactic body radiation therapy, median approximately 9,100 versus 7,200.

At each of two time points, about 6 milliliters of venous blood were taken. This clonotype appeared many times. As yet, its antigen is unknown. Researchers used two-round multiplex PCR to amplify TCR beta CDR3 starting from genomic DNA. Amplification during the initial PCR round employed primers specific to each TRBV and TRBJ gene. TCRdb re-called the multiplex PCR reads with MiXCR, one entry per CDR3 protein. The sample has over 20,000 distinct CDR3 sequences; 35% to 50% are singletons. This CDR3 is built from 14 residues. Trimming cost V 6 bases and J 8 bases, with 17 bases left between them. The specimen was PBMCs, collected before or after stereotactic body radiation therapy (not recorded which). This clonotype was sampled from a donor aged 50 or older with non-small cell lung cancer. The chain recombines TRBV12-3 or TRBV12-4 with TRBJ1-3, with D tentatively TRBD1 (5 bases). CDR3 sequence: CASRLAGIGDTIYF. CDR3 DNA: TGTGCCAGCAGACTGGCTGGGATAGGGGACACCATATATTTT.